One and the same sample provided the 21 T cell receptor beta chains below, sequenced in a study of blood T cell repertoires in COVID-19. Method: immunoSEQ multiplex PCR; TCRdb's copy keeps in-frame clones and lacks some. Seen here are around 82,000 clones, 65% to 90% observed once, and the top ten hold 9.6%. Sequences were obtained from peripheral blood. The receptor set was obtained from a man aged 45-65 years with COVID-19, enrolled during active disease.

This chain uses TRBV10-3 with TRBJ1-6, with 7 positions matching TRBD1. CDR1 and CDR2 (germline): ENHRY, SYGVKD. The CDR3 has 16 residues. After removal of 3 bases from V and 5 bases from J, the junction contained 7 bases not matched to a gene. This chain's CDR3 is CAISERDSSNNSPLHF. The CDR3 nucleotides are TGTGCCATCAGTGAAAGGGACAGCTCTAATAATTCACCCCTCCACTTT.

This clone was recorded once. V usage is TRBV7-8 and J usage is TRBJ1-2; D may be TRBD1 (6 bases). The V gene's germline CDR1 is SGHVS and CDR2 FQNEAQ. The CDR3 has 14 residues. V was shortened by 3 bases and J by 7 bases, with 15 bases between the two germline ends. This chain's CDR3 is CASSLTGLGLGYTF. CDR3 sequence (DNA): TGTGCCAGCAGCTTGACAGGCCTCGGCCTTGGCTACACCTTC.

DNA of the CDR3: TGTGCCAGCAGTGGCTTAAAAGGAGGCAATCAGCCCCAGCATTTT. Amino acids: CASSGLKGGNQPQHF. The J gene is TRBJ1-5, the V gene TRBV28; D is ambiguous. CDR1 and CDR2 from the germline V gene are MDHEN and SYDVKM. This CDR3 has 15 amino acids. Trimming shortened V by 5 bases and J by 2 bases, and 13 bases separated the two germline ends.

As for this clone: At one end the junction does not follow the germline gene, possibly because of a read error. Written as DNA, the CDR3 is TGCAGCGCCTCGGAGGGGGCCGATCTCTTC. This sequence encodes CSASEGADLF. This chain links TRBV29-1 with TRBJ1-2; 7 bases match TRBD1. The V gene's germline CDR1 is SQVTM and CDR2 ANQGSEA. CDR3 length: 10 amino acids.

The V gene is TRBV30, the J gene TRBJ2-3, with 9 bases aligning to TRBD2. Germline V gene lookup returns CDR1 GTSNPN and CDR2 SVGIG (reference sequence). The CDR3 has 14 amino acids. Germline trimming cut 0 bases from V and 8 bases from J; bases unmatched to any gene: 6. The CDR3 coding sequence is TGTGCCTGGAGTGTTGCGGGAGGGCGACGTACGCAGTATTTT. It translates to CAWSVAGGRRTQYF.

This clone was observed once. J is TRBJ2-5 and V is TRBV7-3; weak D call: TRBD1 (5 bases). With 5 bases removed from V and 1 base from J, the gap between germline ends came to 14 bases. CDR3 length equals 15 residues. Germline V gene lookup returns CDR1 SGHTA and CDR2 FQGTGA. CDR3 sequence reads: CASSPSTGFQETQYF. In DNA, the CDR3 is TGTGCCAGCAGCCCTTCAACAGGCTTCCAAGAGACCCAGTACTTC.

The chain recombines TRBV2 with TRBJ2-2; 7 bases are shared with TRBD1. This CDR3 region has 16 residues. Germline V lookup: CDR1 SNHLY, CDR2 FYNNEI. Trimming removed 4 bases from V and 4 bases from J; junction bases left unmatched: 9. CDR3 in amino acids: CASSAGQLELTGELFF. The CDR3 DNA reads TGTGCCAGCAGTGCGGGACAGCTAGAACTCACCGGGGAGCTGTTTTTT. Full variable domain (remainder filled in from reference TRBV2 and TRBJ2-2): EPEVTQTPSHQVTQMGQEVILRCVPISNHLYFYWYRQILGQKVEFLVSFYNNEISEKSEIFDDQFSVERPDGSNFTLKIRSTKLEDSAMYFCASSAGQLELTGELFFGEGSRLTVL.

The chain is built from TRBV5-4 and TRBJ2-3; D call uncertain. Germline V gives CDR1 SGHNT, CDR2 YYREEE (reference sequence). V lost 0 bases, J lost 1 base, and 9 bases lay in between. This CDR3 has 15 residues. Here the CDR3 DNA reads TGTGCCAGCAGCTTGGTGGCCCTGGGCACAGATACGCAGTATTTT. Residues: CASSLVALGTDTQYF.

The rearrangement links TRBV28 to TRBJ1-5; 7 bases agree with TRBD1. V lost 5 bases and J lost 2; bases outside the gene matches: 9. The CDR3 spans 16 residues. In germline, CDR1 is MDHEN, CDR2 SYDVKM. DNA of the CDR3: TGTGCCAGCAGTCTCCGACAGGGAATAGGCAATCAGCCCCAGCATTTT. It encodes CASSLRQGIGNQPQHF. Filled out from reference TRBV28 and TRBJ1-5, the complete variable domain reads DVKVTQSSRYLVKRTGEKVFLECVQDMDHENMFWYRQDPGLGLRLIYFSYDVKMKEKGDIPEGYSVSREKKERFSLILESASTNQTSMYLCASSLRQGIGNQPQHFGDGTRLSIL.

This clone was seen just once. The chain joins TRBV6-5 to TRBJ1-2, with 7 positions matching TRBD1. CDR3 length: 14 amino acids. Germline CDR1 MNHEY, CDR2 SVGAGI. The junction had 14 bases not matched to a gene; V was cut back by 10 bases and J by 6 bases. The CDR3 DNA reads as TGTGCCACCCAAAGGGACAGAAATAATAATGGCTACACCTTC. This encodes CATQRDRNNNGYTF.

The chain carries TRBV30 and TRBJ1-2; D remains ambiguous. The V and J ends lost 4 bases and 7 bases respectively, with 13 bases between them. The CDR3 consists of 12 residues. CDR1 and CDR2 (germline): GTSNPN, SVGIG (reference sequence). CDR3 residues: CAWTLEVTGYTF. The CDR3 bases are TGTGCCTGGACCTTGGAGGTAACTGGCTACACCTTC. Full variable domain (rest looked up from reference TRBV30 and TRBJ1-2): SQTIHQWPATLVQPVGSPLSLECTVEGTSNPNLYWYRQAAGRGLQLLFYSVGIGQISSEVPQNLSASRPQDRQFILSSKKLLLSDSGFYLCAWTLEVTGYTFGSGTRLTVV.

The V gene is TRBV10-2, the J gene TRBJ1-3; D possibly corresponds to TRBD1 (6 bases). V lost 3 bases and J lost 0, with 12 bases in between. Germline V gene data show CDR1 as WSHSY and CDR2 as SAAADI. There are 16 residues in the CDR3. The chain's CDR3 is CASSERDKSSGNTIYF. The CDR3 bases are TGCGCCAGCAGTGAAAGGGACAAGAGCTCTGGAAACACCATATATTTT.

This chain joins TRBV9 and TRBJ2-2; D is possibly TRBD1 (5 bases). CDR1 is SGDLS and CDR2 is YYNGEE in the germline V gene. The V end was cut by 0 bases, the J end by 6 bases, with 9 bases between. The CDR3 runs to 14 residues. The CDR3 region has the DNA TGTGCCAGCAGCGTAGGTGGGGCCCCCGGGGAGCTGTTTTTT. It yields the protein CASSVGGAPGELFF.

This clone was counted once. This chain joins TRBV19 and TRBJ2-3, with 7 bases aligning to TRBD1. This CDR3 spans 15 amino acids. CDR1 and CDR2 from the germline V gene are LNHDA and SQIVND (reference sequence). V trimming: 8 bases; J trimming: 3 bases; junction bases outside the gene matches: 11. This CDR3 is CASLPTGVSTDTQYF. The CDR3 bases are TGTGCCAGTTTACCCACAGGGGTCTCTACAGATACGCAGTATTTT.

This clone showed up just once. The rearrangement links TRBV3-1 (or the pseudogene TRBV3-2) to TRBJ2-3; D is unclear. Trimming stripped 0 bases from V and 1 base from J, with 5 bases between. The germline CDR1 and CDR2 sequences are LGHDT and YNNKEL (reference sequence). CDR3 size: 14 residues. Written as DNA, the CDR3 is TGTGCCAGCAGCCAAGAGGTAGGCACAGATACGCAGTATTTT. Protein product: CASSQEVGTDTQYF.

This sequence joins TRBV19 and TRBJ1-1, with a tentative D call TRBD1 (5 bases). This CDR3 comprises 14 residues. Trimming took 4 bases from V and 4 from J, leaving 13 bases between them. The germline gives CDR1 LNHDA, CDR2 SQIVND (reference sequence). CDR3 in amino acids: CASSTDMGGTEAFF. CDR3 nucleotide sequence: TGTGCCAGTAGTACGGATATGGGGGGCACTGAAGCTTTCTTT.

The chain links TRBV6-1 to TRBJ1-5, with D maybe TRBD1 (6 bases). The length of the CDR3 is 15 residues. Trimming removed 7 bases at V and 4 bases at J, with 17 bases between. Germline-derived CDR1 and CDR2 are MNHNS and SASEGT. In DNA form, the CDR3 reads TGTGCCAGCACCTTAGGACAGAGGCTTAATCAGCCCCAGCATTTT. Its translation: CASTLGQRLNQPQHF.

V and J are TRBV27 and TRBJ2-1; 7 bases fit TRBD2. The CDR3 is 15 amino acids. Germline V gene lookup returns CDR1 MNHEY and CDR2 SMNVEV (reference sequence). V shed 6 bases, J shed 0 bases, and the junction held 5 bases outside the gene matches. CDR3 residues: CASSLGTNSYNEQFF. The CDR3 DNA is TGTGCCAGCAGCCTAGGGACTAACTCCTACAATGAGCAGTTCTTC.

Only one count was recorded for this clone. The chain has TRBV30 and TRBJ2-6; D is undetermined. Trimming stripped 2 bases from V and 0 bases from J, with 8 bases between. This CDR3 is 15 amino acids long. The germline V gene encodes CDR1 GTSNPN and CDR2 SVGIG (reference sequence). The CDR3 loop is CAWSNSNSGANVLTF. The CDR3 DNA reads TGTGCCTGGAGTAACAGTAACTCTGGGGCCAACGTCCTGACTTTC.

CDR3 sequence (DNA): TGTGCCAGCTCTACCGGACGGGGCACTGAAGCTTTCTTT. This encodes CASSTGRGTEAFF. The chain recombines TRBV18 with TRBJ1-1; no reliable D call. Per the germline V gene, CDR1 is KGHSH and CDR2 is LQKENI. The ends were cut back, 6 bases at V and 4 bases at J, with 12 bases in the middle. The CDR3 has 13 amino acids.

This clone was observed a single time. This chain uses TRBV7-9 with TRBJ2-5, with 12 bases fitting TRBD1. CDR1 and CDR2 from the germline V gene are SEHNR and FQNEAQ (reference sequence). There are 18 residues in the CDR3. With V trimmed by 5 bases and J by 3 bases, 13 bases remained unmatched. The DNA of the CDR3 is TGTGCCAGCAGCGCTACGATAACCGGGACAGGGGGCGAAGAGACCCAGTACTTC. Translated: CASSATITGTGGEETQYF.